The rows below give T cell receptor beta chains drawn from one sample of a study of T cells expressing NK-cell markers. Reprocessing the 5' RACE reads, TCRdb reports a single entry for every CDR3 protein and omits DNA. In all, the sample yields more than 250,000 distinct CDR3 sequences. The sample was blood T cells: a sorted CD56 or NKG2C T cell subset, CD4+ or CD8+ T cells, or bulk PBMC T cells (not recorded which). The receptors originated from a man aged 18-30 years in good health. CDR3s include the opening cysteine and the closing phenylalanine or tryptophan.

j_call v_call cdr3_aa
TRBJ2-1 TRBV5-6 CASSPAAAGADNEQFF
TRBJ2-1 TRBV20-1 CSARDRGLAVNEQFF
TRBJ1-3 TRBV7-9 CASRAAGNTIYF
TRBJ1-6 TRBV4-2 CASSPQTGTNSPLHF
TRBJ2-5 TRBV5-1 CASSFQRREKETQYF
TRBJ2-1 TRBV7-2 CASSLRARNEQFF
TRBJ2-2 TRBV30 CAWSAGGQGTGELFF
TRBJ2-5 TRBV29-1 CSVARLRVGETQYF
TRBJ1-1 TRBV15 CATSRDWGPNTEAFF
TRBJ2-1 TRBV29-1 CSVVIPGGGNEQFF
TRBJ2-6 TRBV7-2 CASTPGSSGANVLTF
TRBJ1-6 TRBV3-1 CASSQNSPLHF
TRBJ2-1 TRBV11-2 CASSSYVYNEQFF
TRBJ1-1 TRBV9 CASSVAVGDTEVFF
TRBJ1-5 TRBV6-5 CASSTDREDKPQHF
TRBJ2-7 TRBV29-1 CSGLAGGSGEQYF
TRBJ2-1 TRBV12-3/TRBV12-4 CASSLLAGGEQFF
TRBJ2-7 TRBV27 CASSLAGRQSYEQYF
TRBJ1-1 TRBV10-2 CASSGTTGAEAFF
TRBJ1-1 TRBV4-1 CASSQDIPHWDEAFF
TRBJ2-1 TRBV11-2 CASSLDLARKTSYNEQFF
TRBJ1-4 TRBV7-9 CASSLATGRLNEKLFF
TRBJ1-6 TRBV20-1 CSAKPNRGSPLHF
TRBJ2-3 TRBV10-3 CAISEKEGNPTDTQYF
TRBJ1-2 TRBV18 CASSSFVGAWGYTF
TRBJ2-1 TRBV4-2 CASSQGPSGEPYNEQFF
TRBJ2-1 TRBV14 CASSQDGRAEQFF
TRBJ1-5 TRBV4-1 CASSQGQGGNQPQHF
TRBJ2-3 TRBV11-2 CASSFKTSLFTDTQYF
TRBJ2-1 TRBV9 CASSMTSGRSYNEQFF
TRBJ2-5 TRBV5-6 CASSSDSGTPKETQYF
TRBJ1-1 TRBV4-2 CASSQEPRIMNTEAFF
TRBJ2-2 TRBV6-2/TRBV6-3 CASRTSGTTGELFF
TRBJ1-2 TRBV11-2 CASSRDSLPRGGYTF
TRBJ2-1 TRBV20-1 CSARDRLGQFF
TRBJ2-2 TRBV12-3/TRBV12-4 CASSRTGVSTGELFF
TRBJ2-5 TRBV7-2 CASSAPLAGGKETQYF
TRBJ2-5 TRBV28 CASSYGAAGAETQYF
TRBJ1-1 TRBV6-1 CASRKQMNTEAFF
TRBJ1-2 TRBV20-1 CSVKGRQDEPYGYTF
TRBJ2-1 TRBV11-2 CASSSGGPYNEQFF
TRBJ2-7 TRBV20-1 CSAGKPRTGGYEQYF
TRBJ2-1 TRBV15 CATSRDTSGMGYNEQFF
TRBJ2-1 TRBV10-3 CAATGAHANEQFF
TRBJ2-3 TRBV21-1 CASSKGLERERCTDTQYF
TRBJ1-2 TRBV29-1 CSARGPHGYTF
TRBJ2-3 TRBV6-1 CASRDGGQGTDTQYF